This TCR beta chain comes out of a study of T cell responses to AZD1222 COVID-19 vaccine. Whole-study results and caveats: Repertoires were obtained solely post-peak T cell response. Donors were mostly white British, more females; clonal diversity possibly underestimated. When two AZD1222 doses had been given, Spike-specific TCR breadth and depth rose. Reports indicate that nearly half of spike-specific TCRs are directed at unmutated variant regions.

Sequencing used immunoSEQ multiplex PCR; TCRdb keeps in-frame clones, though not all of them. Here the sample spans approximately 80,000 clones, approximately 90% being singletons. This CDR3 is built from 14 residues. The germline V gene has CDR1 MNHEY and CDR2 SMNVEV (reference sequence). The V and J ends lost 1 base and 6 bases respectively, with 10 bases between them. On this clone: Its antigen remains unknown.

Source: peripheral blood, taken on day 0 of AZD1222 vaccination. The TCR sequence derives from an adult in good health. V gene TRBV27 combines with J gene TRBJ2-1, with D maybe TRBD2 (6 bases). In DNA form, the CDR3 reads TGTGCCAGCAGTTTATGGACTACGGGCAATGAGCAGTTCTTC. It yields the protein CASSLWTTGNEQFF.